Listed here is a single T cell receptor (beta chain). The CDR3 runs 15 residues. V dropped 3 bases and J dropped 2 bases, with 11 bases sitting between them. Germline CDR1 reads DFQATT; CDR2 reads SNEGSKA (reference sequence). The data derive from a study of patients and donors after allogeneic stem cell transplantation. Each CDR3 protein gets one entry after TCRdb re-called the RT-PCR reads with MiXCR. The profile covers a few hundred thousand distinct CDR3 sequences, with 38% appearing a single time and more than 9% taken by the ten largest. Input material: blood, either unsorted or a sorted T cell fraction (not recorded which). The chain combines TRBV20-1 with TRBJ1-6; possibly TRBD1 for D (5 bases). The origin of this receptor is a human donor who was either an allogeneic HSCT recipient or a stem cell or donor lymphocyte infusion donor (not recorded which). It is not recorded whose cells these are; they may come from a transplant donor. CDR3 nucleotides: TGCAGTGCTAGGATCGGACAAACCTATAATTCACCCCTCCACTTT. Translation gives CSARIGQTYNSPLHF.